These T cell receptor beta chains were read from a single sample in a study of CD8+CD57+ T cells in acquired aplastic anemia. TCRdb used MiXCR to reprocess the reads, holding one entry per CDR3 protein. The table lists about 180,000 distinct CDR3 sequences, around 50% of them singletons. Sequencing was performed on sorted CD4+, CD8+, or CD8+CD57+ T cells (not recorded which) from PBMCs. The receptor source for this set is a human donor with aplastic anemia. Both conserved end residues are part of each CDR3. A D gene is named only where the DNA matches it firmly. Clone sizes are given selectively: once, few, many, or a class where the clone is expanded.

abundance	v_gene	d_gene	j_gene	CDR3aa	CDR3nt
NA	TRBV29-1	TRBD1	TRBJ2-7	CSVSVRDSTYEQYF	TGCAGCGTCTCGGTCCGGGACAGCACCTACGAGCAGTACTTC
NA	TRBV20-1	TRBD1	TRBJ1-5	CSATRQGEGGPQHF	TGCAGTGCTACCAGACAGGGGGAAGGAGGGCCCCAGCATTTT
once	TRBV10-1	NA	TRBJ2-2	CASGAGPGELFF	TGCGCCAGCGGGGCAGGGCCCGGGGAGCTGTTTTTT
many	TRBV20-1	TRBD1	TRBJ1-5	CSAKPGQGLQPQHF	TGCAGTGCCAAACCGGGACAGGGACTTCAGCCCCAGCATTTT
many	TRBV2	NA	TRBJ1-5	CASSLFGGSNQPQHF	TGTGCCAGCAGCTTATTCGGGGGGTCGAATCAGCCCCAGCATTTT
NA	TRBV24-1	NA	TRBJ1-2	CATSDFSGIHGYTF	TGTGCCACCAGTGATTTCTCGGGGATCCATGGCTACACCTTC
NA	TRBV5-5	NA	TRBJ1-1	CASSWGLGNTEAFF	TGTGCCAGCAGCTGGGGACTGGGAAACACTGAAGCTTTCTTT
many	TRBV6-6	NA	TRBJ2-7	CASSYSMGYEQYF	TGTGCCAGCAGTTACTCGATGGGCTACGAGCAGTACTTC
NA	TRBV10-3	TRBD1	TRBJ1-2	CAISDGTGGFYGYTF	TGTGCCATCAGTGACGGGACAGGGGGCTTCTATGGCTACACCTTC
many	TRBV6-1	TRBD1	TRBJ1-2	CASSGTGGAKNYGYTF	TGTGCCAGCAGTGGTACAGGGGGCGCAAAGAACTATGGCTACACCTTC
many	TRBV12-3/TRBV12-4	TRBD1	TRBJ1-2	CASSLGAGGGYTF	TGTGCCAGCAGTTTAGGCGCAGGGGGTGGCTACACCTTC
NA	TRBV7-9	NA	TRBJ1-2	CAWLEGASGYTF	TGTGCCTGGTTGGAGGGTGCGAGTGGCTACACCTTC
few	TRBV15	NA	TRBJ1-6	CATSRGALWEAESPLHF	TGTGCCACCAGCAGAGGGGCACTGTGGGAGGCAGAATCACCCCTCCACTTT
many	TRBV6-4	TRBD1	TRBJ1-1	CASSLTGGVGAEAFF	TGTGCCAGCAGCTTGACAGGGGGCGTAGGGGCTGAAGCTTTCTTT
NA	TRBV7-6	TRBD2	TRBJ2-1	CASSLALSGGIHEQFF	TGTGCCAGCAGCTTAGCTCTTAGCGGGGGGATACATGAGCAGTTCTTC
once	TRBV11-1	TRBD2	TRBJ2-3	CASSLGLAGGADTQYF	TGTGCCAGCAGCTTGGGACTAGCGGGGGGCGCAGATACGCAGTATTTT
once	TRBV10-3	NA	TRBJ2-5	CASSYSNRLLQRETQYF	TGTGCCAGCAGTTACTCGAATAGGTTACTCCAAAGAGAGACCCAGTACTTC
many	TRBV30	NA	TRBJ1-3	CAWSRGNTIYF	TGTGCCTGGAGTCGGGGAAACACCATATATTTT
NA	TRBV19	NA	TRBJ1-5	CASSIARGGQPQHF	TGTGCCAGTAGTATAGCCAGGGGAGGACAGCCCCAGCATTTT
NA	TRBV14	NA	TRBJ2-7	CASSQDVGRAHEQYF	TGTGCCAGCAGCCAAGATGTCGGGCGAGCCCACGAGCAGTACTTC
NA	TRBV5-1	NA	TRBJ2-2	CASSLESHRAGELFF	TGCGCCAGCAGCTTGGAAAGTCACAGGGCCGGGGAGCTGTTTTTT
many	TRBV5-1	NA	TRBJ2-5	CASSLMGREGETQYF	TGCGCCAGCAGCTTGATGGGAAGGGAAGGAGAGACCCAGTACTTC
NA	TRBV19	NA	TRBJ1-6	CASNSERGWNSPLHF	TGTGCCAGTAACTCGGAAAGAGGATGGAATTCACCCCTCCACTTT
few	TRBV10-3	NA	TRBJ1-5	CAISTTGADQPQHF	TGTGCCATTTCGACGACGGGGGCTGATCAGCCCCAGCATTTT
NA	TRBV2	TRBD1	TRBJ1-5	CASSTQGGSNQPQHF	TGTGCCAGCAGTACCCAGGGGGGGAGCAATCAGCCCCAGCATTTT
NA	TRBV5-1	NA	TRBJ1-2	CASSLIGSRDDGGYTF	TGCGCCAGCAGCTTGATCGGATCCCGGGACGACGGTGGCTACACCTTC
NA	TRBV15	TRBD1	TRBJ2-2	CATSSQRQGYTGELFF	TGTGCCACCAGCAGCCAACGACAGGGGTACACCGGGGAGCTGTTTTTT
NA	TRBV7-9	NA	TRBJ1-1	CASWRRTEAFF	TGTGCCAGCTGGCGTCGCACTGAAGCTTTCTTT
NA	TRBV2	TRBD2	TRBJ2-2	CASGTSLTGELFF	TGTGCCAGCGGGACTAGCCTCACCGGGGAGCTGTTTTTT
NA	TRBV12-3/TRBV12-4	NA	TRBJ1-2	CASSAGGGLGFGYTF	TGTGCCAGCAGTGCGGGTGGGGGCCTTGGCTTCGGCTACACCTTC
NA	TRBV29-1	NA	TRBJ2-3	CSVGTPPSTGTQYF	TGCAGCGTCGGGACACCTCCGAGCACAGGTACGCAGTATTTT
NA	TRBV7-2	NA	TRBJ2-2	CASSLVWELFF	TGTGCCAGCAGCTTGGTTTGGGAGCTGTTTTTT
NA	TRBV6-2/TRBV6-3	NA	TRBJ1-5	CASSYPFSNQPQHF	TGTGCCAGCAGTTACCCTTTTAGCAATCAGCCCCAGCATTTT